These 27 T cell receptor beta chains share one sample of origin, sequenced in a study of CD8 T cells in ankylosing spondylitis. Study results and limitations: Fewer than ten highly homologous variants made up a TCR beta motif, and this motif appeared characteristic of ankylosing spondylitis blood.

No antigen has been assigned to these receptors. Each CDR3 protein is one row after TCRdb ran MiXCR on the 5' RACE reads. The data show roughly 700,000 distinct CDR3 sequences, roughly 20% seen once. The specimen was blood, either unsorted or a sorted T cell fraction (not recorded which). Every receptor here comes from a male donor with ankylosing spondylitis.

This clonotype was counted a few times. CDR3: CASSLIGKEYEQYF. CDR3 coding DNA: TGCGCCAGCAGCTTGATAGGGAAGGAGTACGAGCAGTACTTC. The V and J genes are TRBV5-1 and TRBJ2-7, with D unclear. Germline V lookup: CDR1 SGHRS, CDR2 YFSETQ. Between the trimmed V and J ends, which lost 1 base and 4 bases, there was a span of 12 bases. The CDR3 runs to 14 residues. The variable domain in full, with the rest retrieved from reference TRBV5-1 and TRBJ2-7, is KAGVTQTPRYLIKTRGQQVTLSCSPISGHRSVSWYQQTPGQGLQFLFEYFSETQRNKGNFPGRFSGRQFSNSRSEMNVSTLELGDSALYLCASSLIGKEYEQYFGPGTRLTVT.

This clonotype was seen many times. The chain has TRBV5-1 and TRBJ2-1; TRBD2 aligns across 10 bases. Trimming cost V 0 bases and J 10 bases; bases outside gene matches: 10. This CDR3 contains 16 residues. Germline V lookup: CDR1 SGHRS, CDR2 YFSETQ. Here the CDR3 DNA reads TGCGCCAGCAGCTTGGGGTCTAGCGGGGGAGCCGGGGAGCAGTTCTTC. The encoded protein is CASSLGSSGGAGEQFF.

Here the CDR3 reads CASSSNSGIGYGYTF. CDR3 nucleotides: TGCGCCAGCAGCTCAAACAGCGGAATAGGGTATGGCTACACCTTC. This sequence joins TRBV5-1 and TRBJ1-2; no firm D call. The V end lost 3 bases, the J end lost 5 bases, and 17 bases lay between the germline ends. The CDR3 is 15 residues long. Per the germline V gene, CDR1 is SGHRS and CDR2 is YFSETQ.

This clonotype has a handful of counts. Being one base from a much bigger clone, this may be a read error. The rearrangement links TRBV6-2 or TRBV6-3 to TRBJ2-3, with D perhaps TRBD2 (5 bases). CDR1 is MNHEY and CDR2 is SVGEGT in the germline V gene. Trimming stripped 2 bases from V and 5 bases from J, with 8 bases between. This CDR3 region has 13 residues. The CDR3 coding sequence is TGTGCCAGCAGTTACAGGGAGAGAGATACGCAGTATTTT. Translation: CASSYRERDTQYF.

The rearrangement links TRBV29-1 to TRBJ2-7; no clear D. Germline-derived CDR1 and CDR2 are SQVTM and ANQGSEA. V lost 7 bases and J lost 3, with 16 bases in between. The CDR3 spans 13 residues. The CDR3 loop is CSASAERRYEQYF. The CDR3 DNA reads TGCAGCGCTTCTGCTGAGCGTCGCTACGAGCAGTACTTC.

This clonotype was observed a handful of times. J is TRBJ2-1 and V is TRBV12-3 or TRBV12-4; 7 nucleotides match TRBD2. The CDR3 covers 13 residues. The J segment lost 9 bases and the V segment lost 6 bases, leaving 8 bases of the junction unmatched. The CDR3 region is CASRRLAGGEQFF. The CDR3 bases are TGTGCCAGCAGGAGACTAGCCGGGGGTGAGCAGTTCTTC.

V usage is TRBV24-1 and J usage is TRBJ2-2, with D perhaps matching TRBD2 (6 bases). Trimming took 7 bases from V and 4 from J, leaving 12 bases between them. Germline CDR1 is KGHDR and CDR2 is SFDVKD. The CDR3 runs to 14 residues. DNA of the CDR3: TGTGCCACCAGCGGGGGTCCGGCCACCGGGGAGCTGTTTTTT. Translated, it gives CATSGGPATGELFF.

This clonotype was counted a few times. The chain has TRBV20-1 and TRBJ2-5; 7 bases line up with TRBD2. This CDR3 spans 13 amino acids. The V segment lost 2 bases and the J segment 5 bases; nucleotides outside the gene matches: 5. Germline V gene lookup returns CDR1 DFQATT and CDR2 SNEGSKA (reference sequence). CDR3 DNA sequence: TGCAGTGCTAGAACTAGCGCTTGGGAGACCCAGTACTTC. Amino acid sequence: CSARTSAWETQYF.

This clonotype occurred a few times. The chain combines TRBV6-1 with TRBJ1-1; D perhaps matches TRBD1 (5 bases). CDR1 and CDR2 from the germline V gene are MNHNS and SASEGT. The length of the CDR3 is 13 residues. Trimming shortened V by 10 bases and J by 4 bases, and 16 bases separated the two germline ends. The CDR3 region is CATVGGGTTEAFF. As DNA, the CDR3 is TGTGCCACTGTAGGCGGGGGGACCACTGAAGCTTTCTTT.

This clonotype has only a few counts. The chain links TRBV5-1 to TRBJ1-1, with D possibly TRBD1 on 5 matching bases. CDR1 SGHRS and CDR2 YFSETQ come from the germline V gene. This CDR3 spans 14 amino acids. V was trimmed by 0 bases and J by 3 bases, leaving 9 bases between them. The CDR3 DNA follows: TGCGCCAGCAGCTTGGGGTCCAGGGACACTGAAGCTTTCTTT. It is translated as CASSLGSRDTEAFF.

The rearrangement uses TRBV27 and TRBJ2-3; 7 bases agree with TRBD1. J gave up 1 base and V 7 bases, and 5 bases lay outside the gene matches. The germline V gene has CDR1 MNHEY and CDR2 SMNVEV (reference sequence). CDR3 length equals 14 residues. CDR3 bases: TGTGCCAGCACCCTCACAGGGGGCACAGATACGCAGTATTTT. Its translation is CASTLTGGTDTQYF.

This clonotype was observed a handful of times. V usage is TRBV12-3 or TRBV12-4 and J usage is TRBJ1-5; D is possibly TRBD1 (6 bases). The CDR3 runs 15 residues. Between the trimmed V and J ends, which lost 5 bases and 6 bases, there was a span of 17 bases. The CDR3 loop is CASSPRGSDRQPQHF. CDR3 DNA sequence: TGTGCCAGCAGTCCCAGGGGTTCCGATCGTCAGCCCCAGCATTTT.

The V gene is TRBV20-1, the J gene TRBJ2-7; possibly TRBD1 for D (5 bases). CDR1 is DFQATT and CDR2 is SNEGSKA in the germline V gene (reference sequence). The CDR3 runs 14 residues. Trimming removed 6 bases from V and 1 base from J, with 16 bases in between. The CDR3: CSAVRGGESYEQYF. CDR3 DNA sequence: TGCAGTGCCGTAAGGGGCGGAGAGTCCTACGAGCAGTACTTC.

The chain carries TRBV6-5 and TRBJ2-5, with no clear D. Per the germline V gene, CDR1 is MNHEY and CDR2 is SVGAGI. The CDR3 runs to 13 residues. The V end was cut by 4 bases, the J end by 3 bases, with 9 bases between. The CDR3: CASSSDIEETQYF. As DNA, the CDR3 is TGTGCCAGCAGTTCCGACATCGAAGAGACCCAGTACTTC.

This clonotype showed up just a few times. The chain combines TRBV12-3 or TRBV12-4 with TRBJ2-5, with D unresolved. CDR3 size: 14 residues. The V end lost 4 bases, the J end lost 4 bases, and 13 bases lay between the germline ends. CDR3 loop: CASSSGFGRETQYF. The CDR3 DNA is TGTGCCAGCAGTTCCGGGTTCGGCAGAGAGACCCAGTACTTC.

This clonotype has just one count. This rearrangement joins TRBV11-2 to TRBJ2-1, with a weak D call TRBD2 (5 bases). The CDR3 sequence is 16 residues long. Germline V gives CDR1 SGHAT, CDR2 FQNNGV. V lost 0 bases and J lost 9, with 18 bases in between. For the CDR3, the DNA is TGTGCCAGCAGCTTAGACGGGGAACTAGTCCAAGGTGAGCAGTTCTTC. This gives the protein CASSLDGELVQGEQFF.

This clonotype appeared a few times. This chain uses TRBV2 with TRBJ2-7; D is uncertain. The CDR3 is made up of 15 amino acids. The germline V gene has CDR1 SNHLY and CDR2 FYNNEI. V shed 11 bases and J shed 0 bases, with 20 bases lying between them. The CDR3 sequence is CAPKGMKFYSYEQYF. The DNA of the CDR3 is TGTGCCCCGAAGGGAATGAAGTTTTACTCCTACGAGCAGTACTTC.

The CDR3: CASTQDRGNQPQHF. The CDR3 DNA follows: TGTGCCAGCACCCAAGACAGGGGGAATCAGCCCCAGCATTTT. The chain couples TRBV12-3 or TRBV12-4 to TRBJ1-5, with TRBD1 identical over 9 bases. J gave up 4 bases and V 7 bases, and 5 bases lay outside the gene matches. This CDR3 contains 14 residues.

Here the CDR3 DNA reads TGTGCCAGCAGCTTATACGGGGAGCGGCCCACTGAAGCTTTCTTT. This gives the protein CASSLYGERPTEAFF. V is TRBV7-3 and J is TRBJ1-1; D is uncertain. The CDR3 has 15 amino acids. CDR1 and CDR2 (germline): SGHTA, FQGTGA. V was clipped by 2 bases and J by 4 bases, with 14 bases between them.

The chain links TRBV18 to TRBJ2-7; D is possibly TRBD1 (6 bases). Germline assignment: CDR1 KGHSH and CDR2 LQKENI. This CDR3 spans 13 amino acids. V lost 3 bases to trimming and J lost 6 bases, with 12 bases between them. The DNA of the CDR3 is TGTGCCAGCTCACCCGGACAGCCCAGCGAGCAGTACTTC. Residues: CASSPGQPSEQYF.

This clonotype was seen only a few times. The chain is built from TRBV27 and TRBJ2-5; D is perhaps TRBD1 (5 bases). Germline V gives CDR1 MNHEY, CDR2 SMNVEV (reference sequence). This CDR3 contains 14 residues. Trimming cost V 6 bases and J 4 bases, with 15 bases left between them. In DNA, the CDR3 is TGTGCCAGCAGCCCGAGACAGTCCGGAGAGACCCAGTACTTC. This sequence encodes CASSPRQSGETQYF.

A few counts support this clonotype. This sequence joins TRBV12-3 or TRBV12-4 and TRBJ1-5, with D possibly being TRBD1 (6 bases). Trimming cost V 3 bases and J 0 bases, with 12 bases left between them. The length of the CDR3 is 16 residues. CDR3 sequence (DNA): TGTGCCAGCAGTTTCGGACAGCCGCATAGCAATCAGCCCCAGCATTTT. It encodes CASSFGQPHSNQPQHF.

This chain links TRBV11-3 with TRBJ2-5; a possible D gene is TRBD2 (5 bases). CDR3 length: 15 amino acids. The germline V gene encodes CDR1 SGHNT and CDR2 YENEEA. Deletions cut 4 bases from V and 2 bases from J, with 14 bases between. CDR3 sequence (DNA): TGTGCCAGCAGCTCGTACGGGGTTACTCAAGAGACCCAGTACTTC. Amino acids: CASSSYGVTQETQYF.

This clonotype was seen a handful of times. The chain links TRBV7-2 to TRBJ2-4; weak D call: TRBD1 (5 bases). V was clipped by 1 base and J by 7 bases, with 11 bases between them. This CDR3 is built from 14 residues. Germline assignment: CDR1 SGHTA and CDR2 FQGNSA. CDR3 bases: TGTGCCAGCAGCTTAGATCCAGGGCTGAACATTCAGTACTTC. Amino acid sequence: CASSLDPGLNIQYF.

J is TRBJ2-3 and V is TRBV18, with 7 bases fitting TRBD1. CDR1 and CDR2 (germline): KGHSH, LQKENI. This CDR3 is 14 amino acids long. V lost 6 bases to trimming and J lost 3 bases; unmatched junction nucleotides: 6. The CDR3 DNA is TGTGCCAGCTCCCGGGACAGCCCAACAGATACGCAGTATTTT. This gives the protein CASSRDSPTDTQYF.

The chain uses TRBV12-3 or TRBV12-4 and TRBJ1-1, with no clear D. Trimming took off 6 bases at V and 2 bases at J, with 4 bases between the two ends. This CDR3 is 11 amino acids long. CDR3 loop: CASSINTEAFF. In DNA form, the CDR3 reads TGTGCCAGCAGCATTAACACTGAAGCTTTCTTT.

This clonotype has just a few counts. This chain links TRBV7-9 with TRBJ2-1, with TRBD2 identical over 8 bases. Germline assignment: CDR1 SEHNR and CDR2 FQNEAQ (reference sequence). CDR3 length: 15 amino acids. V trimming: 6 bases; J trimming: 2 bases; junction bases outside the gene matches: 6. CDR3 DNA: TGTGCCAGCAGGATAGCGGGGTCAGCCTACAATGAGCAGTTCTTC. This encodes CASRIAGSAYNEQFF.